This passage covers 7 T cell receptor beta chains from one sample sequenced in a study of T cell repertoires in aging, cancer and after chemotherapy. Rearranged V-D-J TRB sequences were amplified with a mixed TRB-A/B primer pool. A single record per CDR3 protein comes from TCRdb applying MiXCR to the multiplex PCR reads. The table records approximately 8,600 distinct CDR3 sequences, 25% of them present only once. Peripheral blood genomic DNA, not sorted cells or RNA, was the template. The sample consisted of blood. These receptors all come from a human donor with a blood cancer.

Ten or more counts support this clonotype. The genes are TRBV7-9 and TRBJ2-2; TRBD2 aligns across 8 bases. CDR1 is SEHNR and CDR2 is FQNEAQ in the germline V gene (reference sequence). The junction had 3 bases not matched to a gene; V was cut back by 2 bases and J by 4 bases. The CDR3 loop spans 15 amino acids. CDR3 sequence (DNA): TGTGCCAGCAGCTTAACTAGCGGATCCACCGGGGAGCTGTTTTTT. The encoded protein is CASSLTSGSTGELFF.

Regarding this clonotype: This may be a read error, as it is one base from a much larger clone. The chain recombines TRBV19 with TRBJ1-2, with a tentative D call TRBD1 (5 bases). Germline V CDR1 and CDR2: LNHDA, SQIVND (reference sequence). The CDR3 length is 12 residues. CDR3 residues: CACSIPGTGYTF. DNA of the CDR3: TGTGCCTGTAGTATCCCGGGGACCGGCTACACCTTC.

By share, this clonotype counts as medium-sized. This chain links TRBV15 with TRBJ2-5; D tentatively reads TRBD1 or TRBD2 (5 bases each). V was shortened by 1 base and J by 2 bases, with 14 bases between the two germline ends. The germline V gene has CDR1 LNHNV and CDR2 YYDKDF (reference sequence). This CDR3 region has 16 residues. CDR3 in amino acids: CATSRGDGTTQETQYF. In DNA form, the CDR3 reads TGTGCCACCAGCAGAGGGGACGGGACCACTCAAGAGACCCAGTACTTC.

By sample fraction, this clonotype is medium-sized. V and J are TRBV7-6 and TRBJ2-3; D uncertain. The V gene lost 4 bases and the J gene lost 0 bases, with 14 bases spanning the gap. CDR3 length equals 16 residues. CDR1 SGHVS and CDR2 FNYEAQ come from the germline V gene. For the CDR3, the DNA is TGTGCCAGCAGCTCGATGAGCAGCTTTAGCACAGATACGCAGTATTTT. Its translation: CASSSMSSFSTDTQYF. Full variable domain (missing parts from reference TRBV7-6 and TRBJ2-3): GAGVSQSPRYKVTKRGQDVALRCDPISGHVSLYWYRQALGQGPEFLTYFNYEAQQDKSGLPNDRFSAERPEGSISTLTIQRTEQRDSAMYRCASSSMSSFSTDTQYFGPGTRLTVL.

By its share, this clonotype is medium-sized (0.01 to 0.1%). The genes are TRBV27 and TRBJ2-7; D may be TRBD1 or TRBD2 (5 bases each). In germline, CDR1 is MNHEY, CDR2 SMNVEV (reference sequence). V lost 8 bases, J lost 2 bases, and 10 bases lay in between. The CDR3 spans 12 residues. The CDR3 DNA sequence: TGTGCCAGCCGGGACGTAGCCTACGAGCAGTACTTC. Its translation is CASRDVAYEQYF.

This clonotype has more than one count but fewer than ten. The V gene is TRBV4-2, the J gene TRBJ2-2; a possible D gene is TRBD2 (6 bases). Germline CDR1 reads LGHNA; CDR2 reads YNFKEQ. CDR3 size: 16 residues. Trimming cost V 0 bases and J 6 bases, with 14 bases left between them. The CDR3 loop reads CASSQDRPGVAGELFF. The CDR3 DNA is TGTGCCAGCAGCCAAGACCGACCGGGAGTCGCCGGGGAGCTGTTTTTT.

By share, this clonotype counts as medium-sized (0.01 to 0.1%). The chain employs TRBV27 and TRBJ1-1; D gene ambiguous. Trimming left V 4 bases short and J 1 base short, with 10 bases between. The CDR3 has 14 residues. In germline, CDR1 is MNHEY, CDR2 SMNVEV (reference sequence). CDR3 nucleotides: TGTGCCAGCAGTTCACCAGGACCGAACACTGAAGCTTTCTTT. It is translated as CASSSPGPNTEAFF.